These T cell receptor beta chains were read from a single sample in a study of shared clonotypes between healthy human individuals. The repertoire was sequenced with immunoSEQ multiplex PCR; TCRdb's copy has only in-frame clones and lacks some. The sample carries 630,000 or so clones, roughly 98% recorded once. The sample taken for sequencing was naive CD8+ T cells sorted from blood. Receptors originate from a man under 40 in good health. The CDR3 runs from the conserved cysteine through the conserved F or W. D genes are given only for firm matches. Rows may omit the clone size; those that give it use once, few, many or a size class.

TRBV10-1,.,TRBJ1-2,.,TGCGCCAGCAGTAACTTACAGCGAACCAACTATGGCTACACCTTC,CASSNLQRTNYGYTF
TRBV29-1,.,TRBJ2-5,.,TGCAGCGTTGGGGGGCCTGAGACCCAGTACTTC,CSVGGPETQYF
TRBV6-5,once,TRBJ2-1,TRBD2,TGTGCCAGCAGCCTAGCGGGCGGGACGAATGAGCAGTTCTTC,CASSLAGGTNEQFF
TRBV6-5,.,TRBJ2-2,.,TGTGCCAGCAGCTATGGCCCAGTGGCTACCGGGGAGCTGTTTTTT,CASSYGPVATGELFF
TRBV5-6,.,TRBJ2-3,.,TGTGCCAGCAGCCAAGAAATAAGACGGAGTTCGAGCACAGATACGCAGTATTTT,CASSQEIRRSSSTDTQYF
TRBV2,.,TRBJ1-1,.,TGTGCCAGCAGTGACACTAAACCAAACACTGAAGCTTTCTTT,CASSDTKPNTEAFF
TRBV28,.,TRBJ2-1,.,TGTGCCAGCAGCCTTGTTGACGGAGACAATGAGCAGTTCTTC,CASSLVDGDNEQFF
TRBV13,.,TRBJ2-7,.,TGTGCCAGCAGCCATCGACAGAGGGGGGTGAACGAGCAGTACTTC,CASSHRQRGVNEQYF
TRBV7-9,.,TRBJ1-4,.,TGTGCCAGCAGCGTTAAACAGGAAAAACTGTTTTTT,CASSVKQEKLFF
TRBV2,.,TRBJ2-1,TRBD2,TGTGCCAGCAGTCATCCGGGACTAACCTACAATGAGCAGTTCTTC,CASSHPGLTYNEQFF
TRBV27,.,TRBJ2-7,.,TGTGCCAGCAGTCACCCGGGCCCCTACGAGCAGTACTTC,CASSHPGPYEQYF
TRBV5-1,.,TRBJ2-7,TRBD1,TGCGCCAGCAGCTCCCATCGACAGGGGGACGAGCAGTACTTC,CASSSHRQGDEQYF
TRBV7-9,.,TRBJ2-7,TRBD1,TGTGCCAGCAGCTCGGACAGGGTTGGGAGAGACGAGCAGTACTTC,CASSSDRVGRDEQYF
TRBV18,.,TRBJ2-3,TRBD2,TGTGCCAGCTCACCAGGACTAGCGTCGACAGATACGCAGTATTTT,CASSPGLASTDTQYF
TRBV7-9,.,TRBJ1-2,.,TGTGCCAGCAGCTTCCCCTCCCCTCGTGCGCCCAACTATGGCTACACCTTC,CASSFPSPRAPNYGYTF
TRBV11-3,.,TRBJ2-2,TRBD2,TGTGCCAGCAGCCCTTCTAGCGGACTTGGAGCAGATGCGAACACCGGGGAGCTGTTTTTT,CASSPSSGLGADANTGELFF
TRBV7-9,.,TRBJ2-7,TRBD2,TGTGCCAGCAGCCCGGGACTAGCGGGAGTGAACTCCTACGAGCAGTACTTC,CASSPGLAGVNSYEQYF
TRBV19,.,TRBJ2-7,.,TGTGCCAGTAGTCCGGGACAACAGTACGAGCAGTACTTC,CASSPGQQYEQYF
TRBV2,.,TRBJ2-7,TRBD2,TGTGCCAGCAGTTCGATGATAGCGGGGAGCTCCTACGAGCAGTACTTC,CASSSMIAGSSYEQYF
TRBV9,.,TRBJ2-3,TRBD1,TGTGCCAGCAGCGAAAGGACAGGGGCGCAGGTTACGCAGTATTTT,CASSERTGAQVTQYF
TRBV27,.,TRBJ1-4,.,TGTGCCAGCAGTACCCCGGGCCCGAAGGAAAAACTGTTTTTT,CASSTPGPKEKLFF
TRBV4-1,.,TRBJ2-7,.,TGCGCCAGCAGCCAAGATATGGGGACCCATAGGGACGAGCAGTACTTC,CASSQDMGTHRDEQYF
TRBV18,.,TRBJ2-6,.,TGTGCCAGCTCACCCGGGGCTGGTGGGGCCAACGTCCTGACTTTC,CASSPGAGGANVLTF
TRBV4-3,.,TRBJ1-5,.,TGCGCCAGCAGCCAAGATATGCAGGCCAATCAGCCCCAGCATTTT,CASSQDMQANQPQHF
TRBV18,.,TRBJ2-1,TRBD2,TGTGCCAGCTCACTTAGCGGGAGGGCCTATTCCCACAATGAGCAGTTCTTC,CASSLSGRAYSHNEQFF
TRBV6-5,.,TRBJ2-1,TRBD2,TGTGCCAGCAGTTACCTAGCGGGACACAATGAGCAGTTCTTC,CASSYLAGHNEQFF
TRBV10-3,.,TRBJ2-7,TRBD2,TGTGCCATCAGTGCTAGCGGAGCCTCCTCCTACGAGCAGTACTTC,CAISASGASSYEQYF
TRBV6-1,.,TRBJ1-5,.,TGTGCCAGCAGTGAAGTAGTAGGGGCCCATCTTTATAGCAATCAGCCCCAGCATTTT,CASSEVVGAHLYSNQPQHF
TRBV27,.,TRBJ2-3,.,TGTGCCAGCAAGGACGACTACACAGATACGCAGTATTTT,CASKDDYTDTQYF
TRBV30,.,TRBJ2-7,TRBD1,TGTGCCTGGAGTGTAGGCCCCGGGACAGCCTACGAGCAGTACTTC,CAWSVGPGTAYEQYF
TRBV10-1,.,TRBJ1-5,.,TGCGCCAGCAGTGTCTCCGGGAATCAGCCCCAGCATTTT,CASSVSGNQPQHF
TRBV28,.,TRBJ2-3,.,TGTGCCAGCAGCTTTGGACTGCTGACCACAGATACGCAGTATTTT,CASSFGLLTTDTQYF
TRBV27,.,TRBJ1-5,.,TGTGCCAGCGCGCGGGGGGTTAGCAATCAGCCCCAGCATTTT,CASARGVSNQPQHF
TRBV29-1,.,TRBJ1-2,.,TGCAGCGTTGACTGGGGAGGTGGCTACACCTTC,CSVDWGGGYTF
TRBV5-6,once,TRBJ1-4,.,TGTGCCAGCAGCTTGGCTCAGTCCGAGCATGAAAAACTGTTTTTT,CASSLAQSEHEKLFF